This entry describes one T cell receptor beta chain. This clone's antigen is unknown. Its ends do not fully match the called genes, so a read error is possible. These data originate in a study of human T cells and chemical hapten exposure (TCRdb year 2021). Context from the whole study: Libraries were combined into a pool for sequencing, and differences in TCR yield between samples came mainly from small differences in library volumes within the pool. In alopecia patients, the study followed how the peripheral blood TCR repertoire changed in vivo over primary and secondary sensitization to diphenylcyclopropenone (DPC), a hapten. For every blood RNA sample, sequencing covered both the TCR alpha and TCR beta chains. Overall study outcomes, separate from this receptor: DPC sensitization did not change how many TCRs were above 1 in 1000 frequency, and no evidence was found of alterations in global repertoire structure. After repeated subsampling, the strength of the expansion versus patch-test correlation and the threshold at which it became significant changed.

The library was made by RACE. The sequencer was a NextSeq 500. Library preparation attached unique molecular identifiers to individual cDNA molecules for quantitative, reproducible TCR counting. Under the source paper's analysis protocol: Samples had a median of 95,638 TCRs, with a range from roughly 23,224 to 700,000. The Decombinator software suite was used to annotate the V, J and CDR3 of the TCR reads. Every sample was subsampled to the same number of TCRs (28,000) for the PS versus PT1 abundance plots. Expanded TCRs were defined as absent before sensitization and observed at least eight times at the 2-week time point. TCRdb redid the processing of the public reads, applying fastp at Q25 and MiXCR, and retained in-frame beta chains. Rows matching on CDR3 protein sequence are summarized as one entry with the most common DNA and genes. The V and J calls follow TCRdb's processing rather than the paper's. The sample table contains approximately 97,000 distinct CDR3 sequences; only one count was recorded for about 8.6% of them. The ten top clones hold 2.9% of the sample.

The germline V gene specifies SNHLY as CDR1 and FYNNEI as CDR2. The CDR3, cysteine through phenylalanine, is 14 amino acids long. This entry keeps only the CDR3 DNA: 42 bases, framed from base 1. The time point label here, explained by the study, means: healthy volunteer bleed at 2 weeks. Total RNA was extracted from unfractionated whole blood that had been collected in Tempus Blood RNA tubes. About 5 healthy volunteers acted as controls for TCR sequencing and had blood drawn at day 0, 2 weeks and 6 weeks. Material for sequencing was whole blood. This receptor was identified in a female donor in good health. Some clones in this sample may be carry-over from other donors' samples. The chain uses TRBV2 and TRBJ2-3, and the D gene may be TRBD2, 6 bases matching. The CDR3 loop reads CVSRDLLSTDTQYF. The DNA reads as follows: TGTGTCAGCAGGGACTTACTAAGCACAGATACGCAGTATTTT.